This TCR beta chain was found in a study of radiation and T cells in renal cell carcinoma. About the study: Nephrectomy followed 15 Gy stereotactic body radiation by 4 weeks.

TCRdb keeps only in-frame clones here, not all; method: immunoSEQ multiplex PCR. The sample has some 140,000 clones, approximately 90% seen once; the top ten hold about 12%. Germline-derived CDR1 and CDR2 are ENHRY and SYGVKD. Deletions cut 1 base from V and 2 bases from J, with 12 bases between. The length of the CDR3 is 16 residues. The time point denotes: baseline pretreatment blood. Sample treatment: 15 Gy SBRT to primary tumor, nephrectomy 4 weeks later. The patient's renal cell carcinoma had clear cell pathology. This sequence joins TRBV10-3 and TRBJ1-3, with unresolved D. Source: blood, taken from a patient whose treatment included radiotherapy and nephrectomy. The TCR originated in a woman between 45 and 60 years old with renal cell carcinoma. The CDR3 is CAISEFPGTPGNTIYF. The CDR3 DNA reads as TGTGCCATCAGTGAGTTCCCGGGAACCCCTGGAAACACCATATATTTT.